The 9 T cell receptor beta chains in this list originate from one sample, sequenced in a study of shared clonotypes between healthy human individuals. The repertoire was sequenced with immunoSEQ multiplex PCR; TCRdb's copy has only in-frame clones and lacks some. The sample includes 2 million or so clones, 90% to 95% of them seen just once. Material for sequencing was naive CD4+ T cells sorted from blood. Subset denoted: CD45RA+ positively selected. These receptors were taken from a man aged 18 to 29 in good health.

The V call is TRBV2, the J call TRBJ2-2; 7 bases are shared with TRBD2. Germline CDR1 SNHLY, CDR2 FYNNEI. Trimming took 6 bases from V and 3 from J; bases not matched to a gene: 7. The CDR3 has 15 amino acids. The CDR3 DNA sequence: TGTGCCAGCAGCGGGGACGGGGGGTACACCGGGGAGCTGTTTTTT. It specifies CASSGDGGYTGELFF.

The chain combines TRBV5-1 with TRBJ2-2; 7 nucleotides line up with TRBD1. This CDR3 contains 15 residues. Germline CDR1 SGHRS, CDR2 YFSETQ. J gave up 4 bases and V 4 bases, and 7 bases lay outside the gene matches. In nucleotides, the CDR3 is TGCGCCAGCAGCCGGGACAGCCGATCCACCGGGGAGCTGTTTTTT. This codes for CASSRDSRSTGELFF.

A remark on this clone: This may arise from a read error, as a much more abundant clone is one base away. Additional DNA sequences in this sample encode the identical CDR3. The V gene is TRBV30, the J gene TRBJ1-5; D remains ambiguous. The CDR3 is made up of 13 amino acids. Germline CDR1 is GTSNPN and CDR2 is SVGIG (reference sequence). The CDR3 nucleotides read TGTGCCTGGAGTGGAGGTAGCGATCAGCCCCAGCATTTT. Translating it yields CAWSGGSDQPQHF.

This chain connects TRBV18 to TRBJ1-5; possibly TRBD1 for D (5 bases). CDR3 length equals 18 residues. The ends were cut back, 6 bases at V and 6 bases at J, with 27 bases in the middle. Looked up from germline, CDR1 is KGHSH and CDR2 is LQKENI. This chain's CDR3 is CASSEGIGQGRMSQPQHF. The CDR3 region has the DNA TGTGCCAGCTCGGAGGGGATCGGGCAGGGTAGGATGAGTCAGCCCCAGCATTTT.

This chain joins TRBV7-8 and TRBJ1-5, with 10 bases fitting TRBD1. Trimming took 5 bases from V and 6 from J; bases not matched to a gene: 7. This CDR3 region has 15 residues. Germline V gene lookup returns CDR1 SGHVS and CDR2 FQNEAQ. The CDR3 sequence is CASSRDRGSSQPQHF. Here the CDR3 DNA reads TGTGCCAGCAGCCGGGACAGGGGAAGCTCTCAGCCCCAGCATTTT.

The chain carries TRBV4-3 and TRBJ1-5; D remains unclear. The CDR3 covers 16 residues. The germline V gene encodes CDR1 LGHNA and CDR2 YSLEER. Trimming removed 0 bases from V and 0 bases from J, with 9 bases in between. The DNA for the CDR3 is TGCGCCAGCAGCCAAGATTGGCGGTATAGCAATCAGCCCCAGCATTTT. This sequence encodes CASSQDWRYSNQPQHF.

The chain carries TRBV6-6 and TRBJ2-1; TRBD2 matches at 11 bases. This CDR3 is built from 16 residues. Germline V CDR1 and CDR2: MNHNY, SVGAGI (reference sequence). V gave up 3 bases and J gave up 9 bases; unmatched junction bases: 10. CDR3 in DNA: TGTGCCAGCAGTTATAACCCCGGACTAGCGGGCAGTGAGCAGTTCTTC. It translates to CASSYNPGLAGSEQFF.

The CDR3 coding sequence is TGTGCCAGCAGTGGCGCCGGGACAGTTAACACTGAAGCTTTCTTT. Translation gives CASSGAGTVNTEAFF. J is TRBJ1-1 and V is TRBV6-1; the match to TRBD1 covers 7 bases. The CDR3 is 15 residues long. Germline CDR1 reads MNHNS; CDR2 reads SASEGT. V shed 4 bases, J shed 2 bases, and the junction held 7 bases outside the gene matches.

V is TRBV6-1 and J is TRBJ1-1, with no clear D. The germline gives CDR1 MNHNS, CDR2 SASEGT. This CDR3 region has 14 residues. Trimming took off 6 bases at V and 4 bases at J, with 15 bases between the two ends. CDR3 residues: CASRNPGRATEAFF. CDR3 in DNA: TGTGCCAGCAGGAATCCCGGGAGAGCCACTGAAGCTTTCTTT.